Following are 21 T cell receptor beta chains from one sample sequenced in a study of blood T cell repertoires in COVID-19. The assay was immunoSEQ multiplex PCR, and TCRdb's table has in-frame clones only and misses some. The table lists tens of thousands of clones, about four fifths of them singletons. The sequencing input was peripheral blood. These receptors all stem from a human donor in a cohort sampled during active COVID-19.

This chain connects TRBV10-3 to TRBJ1-2, with 10 bases fitting TRBD1. J lost 10 bases, V lost 6 bases, and 8 bases had no gene match. This CDR3 comprises 13 residues. CDR1 and CDR2 (germline): ENHRY, SYGVKD. CDR3 residues: CAIRGGTGDDYTF. The CDR3 DNA follows: TGTGCCATCAGGGGGGGGACAGGGGATGACTACACCTTC.

This clone was seen a few times. The genes are TRBV30 and TRBJ1-6, with a weak D call TRBD1 (6 bases). The CDR3 extends over 14 amino acids. The ends were cut back, 3 bases at V and 9 bases at J, with 15 bases in the middle. Germline CDR1 GTSNPN, CDR2 SVGIG (reference sequence). The CDR3 here is CAWRERTGSSPLHF. Written as DNA, the CDR3 is TGTGCCTGGAGAGAACGAACAGGGTCTTCACCCCTCCACTTT.

This clone turned up a few times. The J gene is TRBJ2-7, the V gene TRBV5-1; D might be TRBD1 (5 bases). V was shortened by 2 bases and J by 5 bases, with 8 bases between the two germline ends. The V gene's germline CDR1 is SGHRS and CDR2 YFSETQ. The CDR3 extends over 12 amino acids. The CDR3 bases are TGCGCCAGCAGCTTCCAGGGCCACGAGCAGTACTTC. This translates into CASSFQGHEQYF.

The CDR3 reads CASSLVIGTQYF. The CDR3 DNA follows: TGCGCCAGCAGCTTGGTGATCGGGACCCAGTACTTC. This sequence joins TRBV5-1 and TRBJ2-5; D is unresolved. The V end was cut by 0 bases, the J end by 7 bases, with 7 bases between. Per the germline V gene, CDR1 is SGHRS and CDR2 is YFSETQ. The length of the CDR3 is 12 residues.

This clone was detected once. DNA of the CDR3: TGTGCCAGCAGGGGGCTAGCGGCCTACAATGAGCAGTTCTTC. Encoded protein: CASRGLAAYNEQFF. The V gene is TRBV9, the J gene TRBJ2-1; the match to TRBD2 covers 7 bases. With 5 bases clipped from V and 2 bases from J, the junction kept 4 bases outside the gene matches. This CDR3 comprises 14 residues. The germline CDR1 and CDR2 sequences are SGDLS and YYNGEE.

In this sample, this clone turned up a few times. This chain uses TRBV9 with TRBJ2-6, with a possible D match to TRBD1 (5 bases). This CDR3 region has 15 residues. Trimming cost V 4 bases and J 0 bases, with 8 bases left between them. Germline V gene lookup returns CDR1 SGDLS and CDR2 YYNGEE. CDR3 coding DNA: TGTGCCAGCAGCCCCCAGGGCTCTGGGGCCAACGTCCTGACTTTC. It specifies CASSPQGSGANVLTF. The complete variable domain, with remaining parts taken from reference TRBV9 and TRBJ2-6, reads DSGVTQTPKHLITATGQRVTLRCSPRSGDLSVYWYQQSLDQGLQFLIQYYNGEERAKGNILERFSAQQFPDLHSELNLSSLELGDSALYFCASSPQGSGANVLTFGAGSRLTVL.

V is TRBV2 and J is TRBJ2-3; the match to TRBD2 covers 9 bases. The J segment lost 2 bases and the V segment lost 2 bases, leaving 8 bases of the junction unmatched. CDR1 and CDR2 from the germline V gene are SNHLY and FYNNEI. The CDR3 length is 17 residues. The CDR3 DNA follows: TGTGCCAGCAGTGAACCCCCGCGGGGGGGGTACACAGATACGCAGTATTTT. Its translation: CASSEPPRGGYTDTQYF. Full variable domain (outside the CDR3, taken from reference TRBV2 and TRBJ2-3): EPEVTQTPSHQVTQMGQEVILRCVPISNHLYFYWYRQILGQKVEFLVSFYNNEISEKSEIFDDQFSVERPDGSNFTLKIRSTKLEDSAMYFCASSEPPRGGYTDTQYFGPGTRLTVL.

CDR3: CASSQGRGAADTQYF. The CDR3 DNA sequence: TGCGCCAGCAGCCAAGGCAGGGGCGCGGCAGATACGCAGTATTTT. The rearrangement joins TRBV5-1 to TRBJ2-3, with D tentatively TRBD1 (6 bases). The CDR3 length is 15 residues. V dropped 4 bases and J dropped 4 bases, with 16 bases sitting between them. CDR1 is SGHRS and CDR2 is YFSETQ in the germline V gene. The variable domain in full, completed from reference TRBV5-1 and TRBJ2-3, reads KAGVTQTPRYLIKTRGQQVTLSCSPISGHRSVSWYQQTPGQGLQFLFEYFSETQRNKGNFPGRFSGRQFSNSRSEMNVSTLELGDSALYLCASSQGRGAADTQYFGPGTRLTVL.

The V call is TRBV5-1, the J call TRBJ1-1, with a weak D call TRBD1 (6 bases). Germline assignment: CDR1 SGHRS and CDR2 YFSETQ. The CDR3 extends over 19 amino acids. Trimming took off 2 bases at V and 0 bases at J, with 23 bases between the two ends. The CDR3 protein is CASSLGRWSGQGLNTEAFF. The CDR3 nucleotides are TGCGCCAGCAGCTTAGGCAGGTGGTCCGGGCAGGGGTTGAACACTGAAGCTTTCTTT.

Comments on this clone: This CDR3 is also generated by other DNA sequences in the sample. The CDR3 DNA reads as TGCGCCAGCAGCCGACAGGGGAGCACTGAAGCTTTCTTT. Translation: CASSRQGSTEAFF. The chain recombines TRBV5-1 with TRBJ1-1, with 8 bases matching TRBD1. Trimming cost V 4 bases and J 4 bases; bases outside gene matches: 3. Germline V gene lookup returns CDR1 SGHRS and CDR2 YFSETQ. This CDR3 has 13 residues.

The J gene is TRBJ2-1, the V gene TRBV5-1; 9 bases map to TRBD1. CDR3 length: 14 amino acids. Germline CDR1 and CDR2: SGHRS and YFSETQ. V dropped 7 bases and J dropped 0; count of bases not matched to a gene: 2. CDR3 region: CASRQGDSYNEQFF. The CDR3 DNA sequence: TGCGCCAGCCGACAGGGGGACTCCTACAATGAGCAGTTCTTC.

This clone was detected a few times. The chain recombines TRBV7-9 with TRBJ2-2, with a weak D call TRBD1 (6 bases). Deletions cut 5 bases from V and 6 bases from J, with 10 bases between. CDR1 is SEHNR, CDR2 FQNEAQ, per germline (reference sequence). The CDR3 covers 13 residues. DNA for the CDR3: TGTGCCAGCAGCCAACAGGGAGCCGGGGAGCTGTTTTTT. Its protein is CASSQQGAGELFF.

This chain uses TRBV18 with TRBJ2-5; 8 bases match TRBD1. The CDR3 has 14 amino acids. CDR1 is KGHSH, CDR2 LQKENI, per germline. V gave up 5 bases and J gave up 5 bases; unmatched junction bases: 7. The CDR3 bases are TGTGCCAGCTCAAAGGGACAGGCCCCGGAGACCCAGTACTTC. Protein product: CASSKGQAPETQYF. Together with reference TRBV18 and TRBJ2-5, the CDR3 gives the full variable domain: NAGVMQNPRHLVRRRGQEARLRCSPMKGHSHVYWYRQLPEEGLKFMVYLQKENIIDESGMPKERFSAEFPKEGPSILRIQQVVRGDSAAYFCASSKGQAPETQYFGPGTRLLVL.

The count of this clone is one. This chain uses TRBV7-9 with TRBJ2-7, with D hard to call. CDR1 and CDR2 from the germline V gene are SEHNR and FQNEAQ (reference sequence). The CDR3 is 15 residues long. V was pared by 5 bases and J by 2 bases, with 16 bases between. The CDR3 spells CASSQPSPRAYEQYF. The CDR3 nucleotides are TGTGCCAGCAGCCAACCGTCCCCGCGCGCCTACGAGCAGTACTTC.

This chain links TRBV28 with TRBJ2-3; D is undetermined. Trimming took off 3 bases at V and 5 bases at J, with 6 bases between the two ends. Per germline, CDR1 MDHEN and CDR2 SYDVKM. The CDR3 length is 12 residues. The CDR3 loop is CASSLFGDTQYF. The CDR3 DNA follows: TGTGCCAGCAGTTTGTTCGGAGATACGCAGTATTTT.

V usage is TRBV24-1 and J usage is TRBJ2-3; D gene uncertain. The CDR3 loop spans 15 amino acids. The germline gives CDR1 KGHDR, CDR2 SFDVKD. Trimming removed 3 bases at V and 2 bases at J, with 11 bases between. DNA of the CDR3: TGTGCCACCAGTGATACGCGAGACAACACAGATACGCAGTATTTT. Its translation: CATSDTRDNTDTQYF.

V and J are TRBV5-5 and TRBJ1-2; unclear D gene. V was clipped by 4 bases and J by 8 bases, with 18 bases between them. The CDR3 loop spans 14 amino acids. The V gene's germline CDR1 is SGHKS and CDR2 YYEKEE (reference sequence). The CDR3 nucleotides are TGTGCCAGCAGCCAGAGCCGGCGGCCCCAGGGCTACACCTTC. It translates to CASSQSRRPQGYTF.

The chain carries TRBV3-1 (or the pseudogene TRBV3-2) and TRBJ1-1; D might be TRBD1 (5 bases). Germline V CDR1 and CDR2: LGHDT, YNNKEL (reference sequence). There are 12 residues in the CDR3. Trimming shortened V by 8 bases and J by 0 bases, and 7 bases separated the two germline ends. The CDR3 DNA sequence: TGTGCCAGCGGGGCTATGAACACTGAAGCTTTCTTT. Translated: CASGAMNTEAFF.

The chain uses TRBV6-6 and TRBJ2-3; 7 nucleotides match TRBD1. Trimming removed 6 bases from V and 2 bases from J; junction bases left unmatched: 5. The CDR3 has 14 residues. Germline lookup yields CDR1 MNHNY and CDR2 SVGAGI (reference sequence). The CDR3 sequence: CASRTGTDTDTQYF. CDR3 DNA: TGTGCCAGCAGGACGGGGACAGACACAGATACGCAGTATTTT.

V is TRBV30 and J is TRBJ1-4; D not certain. The CDR3 has 14 amino acids. Germline V lookup: CDR1 GTSNPN, CDR2 SVGIG (reference sequence). V shed 2 bases and J shed 0 bases, with 7 bases lying between them. The CDR3 sequence: CAWSLGATNEKLFF. Written as DNA, the CDR3 is TGTGCCTGGAGTTTGGGCGCAACTAATGAAAAACTGTTTTTT.

The CDR3 region has the DNA TGTGCCAGCATGGTACCAGGGGTCGGCGCCTATGGCTACACCTTC. It translates to CASMVPGVGAYGYTF. The J gene is TRBJ1-2, the V gene TRBV6-5; D might be TRBD1 (6 bases). This CDR3 is 15 amino acids long. The V and J ends lost 7 bases and 4 bases respectively, with 19 bases between them. CDR1 MNHEY and CDR2 SVGAGI come from the germline V gene.